The sequence of this T cell receptor beta chain was determined in a study of circulating and synovial CD4+ cells in juvenile arthritis. Study findings and constraints: Diversity here was lower than in bulk blood CD4 cells. Traditional Vbeta family usage analysis missed the pathogenic-like versus bulk difference. Bulk blood CD4 samples held at least an order of magnitude more or fewer genomes than CPL.

On this clone itself: Its matching antigen is unknown.

This CDR3 has 14 residues. Trimming removed 5 bases from V and 1 base from J; junction bases left unmatched: 5. Germline V CDR1 and CDR2: SGHNT, YYREEE (reference sequence). Assay used: immunoSEQ multiplex PCR; TCRdb lists only in-frame clones, some missing. Of about 30,000 clones detected, just over 90% appear once; the ten largest clones hold 2.9%. The V and J genes are TRBV5-4 and TRBJ1-1; TRBD1 matches at 7 bases. Specimen: CD4+ T cells from blood. The TCR comes from a human donor with juvenile idiopathic arthritis. The CDR3: CASSTGAPNTEAFF. DNA of the CDR3: TGTGCCAGCAGTACAGGGGCCCCGAACACTGAAGCTTTCTTT.